Each of the 3 T cell receptor beta chains below was sequenced from the same sample in a study of T cell changes during pregnancy in multiple sclerosis (dated by TCRdb to the late 2010s). The receptor library was made with the immunoSEQ multiplex PCR assay. As stored in TCRdb, this immuneACCESS dataset retains in-frame rearrangements with V and J assigned. A fraction of the clones does not appear; measured against another copy, unresolved V genes explain less than half of the discrepancy, and the remainder lacks a known reason. For this sample there are 75,000 to 100,000 clones; approximately 90% appear just once. Over 0.6% of the sample is held by the ten biggest clonotypes. This material consisted of peripheral blood, taken in the second trimester of pregnancy. Receptors were obtained from a female donor in good health, enrolled as a control in a pregnancy study.

This chain links TRBV29-1 with TRBJ2-5; D possibly corresponds to TRBD2 (6 bases). CDR3 size: 14 residues. V gave up 4 bases and J gave up 1 base, with 13 bases separating them. From germline, CDR1 is SQVTM and CDR2 ANQGSEA. The CDR3 reads CSVVVQGGQETQYF. The CDR3 region has the DNA TGCAGCGTTGTGGTCCAGGGAGGCCAAGAGACCCAGTACTTC. The whole variable domain, filled in from reference TRBV29-1 and TRBJ2-5, reads SAVISQKPSRDICQRGTSLTIQCQVDSQVTMMFWYRQQPGQSLTLIATANQGSEATYESGFVIDKFPISRPNLTFSTLTVSNMSPEDSSIYLCSVVVQGGQETQYFGPGTRLLVL.

The chain joins TRBV2 to TRBJ1-5, with D possibly matching TRBD1 (5 bases). With 2 bases removed from V and 2 bases from J, the gap between germline ends came to 13 bases. The CDR3 runs to 16 residues. CDR1 is SNHLY and CDR2 is FYNNEI in the germline V gene. In DNA form, the CDR3 reads TGTGCCAGCAGTGAATGGGGGGTCCGTGGCAATCAGCCCCAGCATTTT. The encoded protein is CASSEWGVRGNQPQHF.

The rearrangement joins TRBV15 to TRBJ2-1; D call uncertain. Germline CDR1 is LNHNV and CDR2 is YYDKDF (reference sequence). This CDR3 is built from 13 residues. The germline V and J ends were trimmed by 4 bases and 8 bases, with 12 bases remaining between them. The CDR3 spells CATSKIPSDEQFF. In DNA, the CDR3 is TGTGCCACCAGCAAAATCCCATCGGATGAGCAGTTCTTC.